Listed here are 25 T cell receptor beta chains from one sample, sequenced in a study of T-cell reconstitution after alpha-beta-depleted transplantation in children. Preparation of the TCRbeta library used unique molecular identifiers. Each CDR3 protein is one row after TCRdb ran MiXCR on the PCR reads. The data hold 610,000 or so distinct CDR3 sequences, with more than 20% observed a single time. The specimen comprised PBMCs, sampled before TCRalphabeta/CD19-depleted stem cell transplant. These TCRs come from a boy in the first two years of life with Wiskott-Aldrich syndrome, due to receive a stem cell transplant.

This clonotype was recorded a few times. The CDR3 sequence is CATSDFVAGVGSYNEQFF. The CDR3 region has the DNA TGTGCCACCAGTGATTTTGTCGCGGGAGTAGGATCCTACAATGAGCAGTTCTTC. This sequence joins TRBV24-1 and TRBJ2-1; 7 bases are a match to TRBD2. The V segment lost 1 base and the J segment 1 base; nucleotides outside the gene matches: 9. CDR1 KGHDR and CDR2 SFDVKD come from the germline V gene. This CDR3 region has 18 residues.

This clonotype appeared a few times. The gene calls are TRBV11-2 and TRBJ1-2, with D maybe TRBD1 (5 bases). V lost 6 bases to trimming and J lost 7 bases, with 12 bases between them. CDR3 size: 12 residues. CDR1 and CDR2 from the germline V gene are SGHAT and FQNNGV. CDR3 DNA: TGTGCCAGCAGACAGGAAAGGGGTGGCTACACCTTC. It is translated as CASRQERGGYTF.

Comment on this clonotype: At one end the junction does not follow the germline gene, possibly because of a read error. The chain is built from TRBV5-1 and TRBJ2-1, with TRBD2 matching 12 bases. The CDR3 is 15 residues long. Germline CDR1 reads SGHRS; CDR2 reads YFSETQ. The CDR3 reads CASRRLAGEDNDQFF. The CDR3 DNA is TGCGCCAGCAGACGACTAGCGGGAGAGGACAATGACCAGTTCTTC.

There are a few counts of this clonotype. The genes are TRBV10-3 and TRBJ2-3, with D perhaps matching TRBD2 (6 bases). Trimming removed 6 bases at V and 2 bases at J, with 15 bases between. The CDR3 length is 15 residues. From germline, CDR1 is ENHRY and CDR2 SYGVKD. As DNA, the CDR3 is TGTGCCATCAGGCCCGGCGGGACCGACACAGATACGCAGTATTTT. Protein: CAIRPGGTDTDTQYF.

This clonotype was observed a handful of times. This chain connects TRBV5-1 to TRBJ1-2; D possibly corresponds to TRBD1 (5 bases). V lost 4 bases and J lost 2, with 18 bases in between. The CDR3 runs 16 residues. Germline V gene lookup returns CDR1 SGHRS and CDR2 YFSETQ. CDR3: CASSPAPTVPNYGYTF. The CDR3, as DNA: TGCGCCAGCAGCCCCGCTCCGACAGTGCCGAACTATGGCTACACCTTC.

The rearrangement joins TRBV7-3 to TRBJ2-3, with TRBD1 as a possible D gene (6 bases). The V and J ends lost 2 bases and 2 bases respectively, with 17 bases between them. Germline CDR1 and CDR2: SGHTA and FQGTGA. The CDR3 has 17 residues. The CDR3 DNA sequence: TGTGCCAGCAGCTTATGGAACAGGGTGCCCCTCACAGATACGCAGTATTTT. As protein: CASSLWNRVPLTDTQYF.

There are a few counts of this clonotype. The chain employs TRBV4-1 and TRBJ1-4; D may be TRBD1 (6 bases). The CDR3 is made up of 16 amino acids. V lost 1 base, J lost 5 bases, and 14 bases lay in between. Germline lookup yields CDR1 MGHRA and CDR2 YSYEKL. CDR3: CASSQAGKGVNEKLFF. The CDR3 DNA reads as TGCGCCAGCAGCCAAGCTGGAAAGGGGGTCAATGAAAAACTGTTTTTT.

This clonotype was observed a few times. V gene TRBV7-2 combines with J gene TRBJ1-2, with TRBD1 identical over 10 bases. The V gene end was trimmed by 8 bases and the J gene end by 7 bases; junction bases not matched to a gene: 13. This CDR3 has 15 residues. Germline CDR1 and CDR2: SGHTA and FQGNSA. The CDR3 loop reads CASSIPGQGSFGYTF. The CDR3 DNA is TGTGCCAGCTCTATCCCGGGACAGGGGTCTTTTGGCTACACCTTC.

CDR3 region: CASSPRAASYEQYF. The DNA for the CDR3 is TGCGCCAGCAGCCCAAGGGCGGCGTCCTACGAGCAGTACTTC. The genes are TRBV5-1 and TRBJ2-7; D remains ambiguous. The germline V gene encodes CDR1 SGHRS and CDR2 YFSETQ. The V end was cut by 4 bases, the J end by 1 base, with 12 bases between. CDR3 size: 14 residues.

This clonotype was seen only a few times. V usage is TRBV28 and J usage is TRBJ1-4; D not certain. This CDR3 has 13 residues. In germline, CDR1 is MDHEN, CDR2 SYDVKM. Trimming removed 10 bases from V and 5 bases from J, with 14 bases in between. CDR3 amino acids: CAIGRQMNEKLFF. CDR3 nucleotides: TGTGCCATAGGACGGCAGATGAATGAAAAACTGTTTTTT.

V gene TRBV29-1 combines with J gene TRBJ2-3; 9 nucleotides agree with TRBD1. Germline V CDR1 and CDR2: SQVTM, ANQGSEA. The CDR3 spans 16 residues. Trimming removed 6 bases from V and 1 base from J; junction bases left unmatched: 11. The CDR3 here is CSVLDLGQGGTDTQYF. CDR3 coding DNA: TGCAGCGTCCTCGACCTGGGACAGGGCGGCACAGATACGCAGTATTTT.

This clonotype was observed a handful of times. This chain joins TRBV21-1 and TRBJ2-1; the table gives TRBD2 as D, unverified against the DNA. TRBV21-1 is marked as a pseudogene. The CDR3 runs 18 residues. CDR3 residues: CASSKRQPGLAGGDEQFF. CDR3 nucleotide sequence: TGTGCCAGCAGCAAACGGCAACCGGGACTAGCGGGAGGGGATGAGCAGTTCTTC.

This clonotype came up a few times. This chain links TRBV5-1 with TRBJ2-1, with D possibly being TRBD2 (5 bases). The CDR3 runs to 15 residues. Trimming took off 3 bases at V and 4 bases at J, with 14 bases between the two ends. Germline CDR1 SGHRS, CDR2 YFSETQ. The DNA for the CDR3 is TGCGCCAGCAGCTCCCCCGGGGAGATTTACAATGAGCAGTTCTTC. Encoded protein: CASSSPGEIYNEQFF. The whole variable domain, filled in from reference TRBV5-1 and TRBJ2-1, reads KAGVTQTPRYLIKTRGQQVTLSCSPISGHRSVSWYQQTPGQGLQFLFEYFSETQRNKGNFPGRFSGRQFSNSRSEMNVSTLELGDSALYLCASSSPGEIYNEQFFGPGTRLTVL.

For this clonotype: One end of the junction does not line up with germline, which may come from a read error. The chain couples TRBV6-2 or TRBV6-3 to TRBJ2-1; 11 nucleotides match TRBD2. The CDR3 spans 12 residues. Germline V gives CDR1 MNHEY, CDR2 SVGEGT. The CDR3 DNA follows: TGTGCCAGCAGTCCAATCCTAGCGGGAGGAATCTTC. Amino acids: CASSPILAGGIF.

This clonotype was picked up a small number of times. Its ends do not fully match the called genes, so a read error is possible. This chain joins TRBV20-1 and TRBJ1-2, with D tentatively TRBD1 (6 bases). The CDR3 extends over 14 amino acids. Germline values: CDR1 DFQATT, CDR2 SNEGSKA (reference sequence). The CDR3 sequence: CSARDFAFPDSNYF. CDR3 DNA: TGCAGTGCTAGAGATTTCGCATTTCCGGACAGTAACTACTTC.

The V and J genes are TRBV15 and TRBJ2-1; 8 nucleotides align to TRBD2. The CDR3 has 19 residues. V was clipped by 2 bases and J by 8 bases; unmatched bases: 20. The germline V gene encodes CDR1 LNHNV and CDR2 YYDKDF (reference sequence). CDR3 in DNA: TGTGCCACCAGCAGATCGTTATTAGCGGGATTAGGGCCGGGCGATGAGCAGTTCTTC. It codes for CATSRSLLAGLGPGDEQFF.

This clonotype was seen only a few times. The chain links TRBV27 to TRBJ2-5, with 7 positions matching TRBD1. CDR3 length: 13 residues. Germline lookup yields CDR1 MNHEY and CDR2 SMNVEV (reference sequence). Germline trimming cut 4 bases from V and 7 bases from J; bases unmatched to any gene: 6. In DNA form, the CDR3 reads TGTGCCAGCAGTTGGGACAGTAAAGGGACCCAGTACTTC. The encoded protein is CASSWDSKGTQYF.

The V and J genes are TRBV6-5 and TRBJ1-6; the D gene is possibly TRBD1 (5 bases). Germline CDR1 MNHEY, CDR2 SVGAGI. This CDR3 comprises 14 residues. V lost 4 bases and J lost 14, with 18 bases in between. The CDR3 region is CASSSRDLSLSLHF. CDR3 nucleotides: TGTGCCAGCAGTTCTCGGGACCTAAGCCTCTCCCTCCACTTT.

The chain employs TRBV20-1 and TRBJ2-3; D remains unclear. The CDR3 runs to 11 residues. V was trimmed by 3 bases and J by 5 bases, leaving 6 bases between them. CDR1 and CDR2 from the germline V gene are DFQATT and SNEGSKA (reference sequence). CDR3 nucleotide sequence: TGCAGTGCTAGCTGGGGAGATACGCAGTATTTT. This encodes CSASWGDTQYF.

The genes are TRBV7-3 and TRBJ2-1; 10 nucleotides align to TRBD2. Germline trimming cut 4 bases from V and 9 bases from J; bases unmatched to any gene: 3. CDR1 SGHTA and CDR2 FQGTGA come from the germline V gene. The CDR3 loop spans 13 amino acids. DNA of the CDR3: TGTGCCAGCAGCTCGAGCGGGGGGGGTGAGCAGTTCTTC. This codes for CASSSSGGGEQFF. Drawing the rest from reference TRBV7-3 and TRBJ2-1, the complete variable domain is GAGVSQTPSNKVTEKGKYVELRCDPISGHTALYWYRQSLGQGPEFLIYFQGTGAADDSGLPNDRFFAVRPEGSVSTLKIQRTERGDSAVYLCASSSSGGGEQFFGPGTRLTVL.

This clonotype was counted a few times. CDR3 nucleotides: TGCGCCAGCAGCCCAACCGAAGAGATTTCCACCGGGGAGCTGTTTTTT. Translated: CASSPTEEISTGELFF. This chain uses TRBV5-1 with TRBJ2-2; no firm D call. Trimming removed 4 bases at V and 4 bases at J, with 17 bases between. The length of the CDR3 is 16 residues. CDR1 is SGHRS and CDR2 is YFSETQ in the germline V gene.

This chain connects TRBV6-2 or TRBV6-3 to TRBJ2-3; the D gene is possibly TRBD1 (6 bases). The CDR3 loop spans 14 amino acids. Looked up from germline, CDR1 is MNHEY and CDR2 is SVGEGT. The germline V and J ends were trimmed by 6 bases and 2 bases, with 12 bases remaining between them. Written as DNA, the CDR3 is TGTGCCAGCAGCGCAACAGGGCTCACAGATACGCAGTATTTT. Translation gives CASSATGLTDTQYF.

The chain recombines TRBV7-2 with TRBJ1-3; 10 nucleotides line up with TRBD1. The CDR3 is 14 amino acids. The trim removed 6 bases at V and 6 bases at J, leaving 5 bases unmatched. Germline CDR1 SGHTA, CDR2 FQGNSA. The CDR3 DNA sequence: TGTGCCAGCAGGGACGGGACAGGGGCAAACACCATATATTTT. Encoded protein: CASRDGTGANTIYF.

The CDR3 sequence: CASSYRRYQETQYF. The CDR3 DNA sequence: TGTGCCAGCAGTTACAGGAGATACCAAGAGACCCAGTACTTC. J is TRBJ2-5 and V is TRBV6-2 or TRBV6-3; D uncertain. The CDR3 is 14 residues long. Trimming cost V 2 bases and J 0 bases, with 7 bases left between them. The germline CDR1 and CDR2 sequences are MNHEY and SVGEGT.

This clonotype was counted between two and nine times. The chain uses TRBV5-1 and TRBJ2-2; TRBD1 aligns across 7 bases. Germline trimming cut 3 bases from V and 4 bases from J; bases unmatched to any gene: 6. Germline V gene lookup returns CDR1 SGHRS and CDR2 YFSETQ. This CDR3 contains 15 residues. CDR3 residues: CASSSRQGSTGELFF. CDR3 nucleotide sequence: TGCGCCAGCAGCTCCCGACAGGGTAGCACCGGGGAGCTGTTTTTT.